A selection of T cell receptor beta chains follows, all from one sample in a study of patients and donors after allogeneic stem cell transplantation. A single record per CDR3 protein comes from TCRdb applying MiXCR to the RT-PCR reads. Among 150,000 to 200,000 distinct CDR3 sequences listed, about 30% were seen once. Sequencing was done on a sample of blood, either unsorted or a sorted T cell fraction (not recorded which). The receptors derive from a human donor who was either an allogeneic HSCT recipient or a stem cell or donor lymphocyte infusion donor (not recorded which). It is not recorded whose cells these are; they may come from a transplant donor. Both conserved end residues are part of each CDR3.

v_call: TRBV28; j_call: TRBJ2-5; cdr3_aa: CASSDRAGASRETQYF
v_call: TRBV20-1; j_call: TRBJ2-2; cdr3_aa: CSASPSGRTGELFF
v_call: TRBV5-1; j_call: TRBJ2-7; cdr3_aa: CASSLQDSYEQYF
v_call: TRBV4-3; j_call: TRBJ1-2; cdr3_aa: CASSQETLTAIYAYGYTF
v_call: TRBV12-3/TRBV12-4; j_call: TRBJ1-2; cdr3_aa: CASSPGQGGFYGYTF
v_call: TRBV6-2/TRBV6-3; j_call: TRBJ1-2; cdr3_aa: CASSYGQIYGYTF
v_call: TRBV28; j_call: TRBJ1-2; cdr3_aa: CASSFLGGGYGYTF
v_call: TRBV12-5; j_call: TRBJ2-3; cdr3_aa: CASGFPTGITDTQYF
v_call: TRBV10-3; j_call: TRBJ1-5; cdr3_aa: CAGGQGNQPQHF
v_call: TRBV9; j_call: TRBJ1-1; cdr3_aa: CASSFSGTGNTEAFF
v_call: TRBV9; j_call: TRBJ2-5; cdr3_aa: CASSNTGSQETQYF
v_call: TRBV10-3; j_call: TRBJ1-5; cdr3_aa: CAIKGAGDNQPQHF
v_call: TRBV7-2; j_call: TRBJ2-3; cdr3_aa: CASSLKAGWLDTQYF
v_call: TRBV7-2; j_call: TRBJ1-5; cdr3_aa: CASSPRGGPHQPQHF
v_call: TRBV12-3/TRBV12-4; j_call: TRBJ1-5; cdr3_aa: CATGYSNQPQHF
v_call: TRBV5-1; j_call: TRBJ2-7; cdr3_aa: CASSLGNPGQSYEQYF
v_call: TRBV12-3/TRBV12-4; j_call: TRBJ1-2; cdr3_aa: CASSPGGNYGYTF
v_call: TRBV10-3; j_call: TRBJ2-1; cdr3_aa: CAISDSGLAVQFF
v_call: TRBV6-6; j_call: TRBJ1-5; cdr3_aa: CASSYSERGGNQPQHF
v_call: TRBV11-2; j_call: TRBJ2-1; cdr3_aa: CASSLAEGRGSYNEQFF
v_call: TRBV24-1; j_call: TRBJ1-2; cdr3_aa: CATSGGQGYGYTF
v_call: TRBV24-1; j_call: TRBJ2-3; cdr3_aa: CATRDLAGERTTF
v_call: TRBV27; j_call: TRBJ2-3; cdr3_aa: CASSLKRVLDTQYF
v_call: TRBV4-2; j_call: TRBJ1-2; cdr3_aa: CASSGPGNYGYTF
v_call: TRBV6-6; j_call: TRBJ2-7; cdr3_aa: CAGGRGRIGEQYF
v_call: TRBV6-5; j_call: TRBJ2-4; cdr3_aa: CASSSVAKNIQYF
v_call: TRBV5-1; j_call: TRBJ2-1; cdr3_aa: CASSLGHANNEQFF
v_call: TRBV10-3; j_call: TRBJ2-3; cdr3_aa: CAINRANTDTQYF
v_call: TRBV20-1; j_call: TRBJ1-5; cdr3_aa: CSAGGGEEPQHF
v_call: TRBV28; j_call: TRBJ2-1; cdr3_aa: CASSFLDNEQFF
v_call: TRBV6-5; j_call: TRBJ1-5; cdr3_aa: CASSPDRASGPQHF
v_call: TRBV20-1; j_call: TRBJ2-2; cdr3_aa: CSARDPRDASTGELFF
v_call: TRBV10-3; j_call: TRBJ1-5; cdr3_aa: CAISVAQGDNQPQHF
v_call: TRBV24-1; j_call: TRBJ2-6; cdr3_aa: CATSEGPGASGANVLTF
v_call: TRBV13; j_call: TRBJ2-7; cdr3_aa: CASSLDFGQPLEVQYF
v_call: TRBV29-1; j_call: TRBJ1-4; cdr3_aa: CSVGGRTNEKLFF
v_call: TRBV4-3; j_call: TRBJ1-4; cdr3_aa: CASSQGRDEKLFF
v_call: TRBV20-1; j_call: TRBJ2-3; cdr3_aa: CSARRGGSTDTQYF
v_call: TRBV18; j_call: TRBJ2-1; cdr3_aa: CASSSSSGTITNEQFF
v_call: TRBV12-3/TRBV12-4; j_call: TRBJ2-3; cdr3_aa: CASSFRDRTDTQYF